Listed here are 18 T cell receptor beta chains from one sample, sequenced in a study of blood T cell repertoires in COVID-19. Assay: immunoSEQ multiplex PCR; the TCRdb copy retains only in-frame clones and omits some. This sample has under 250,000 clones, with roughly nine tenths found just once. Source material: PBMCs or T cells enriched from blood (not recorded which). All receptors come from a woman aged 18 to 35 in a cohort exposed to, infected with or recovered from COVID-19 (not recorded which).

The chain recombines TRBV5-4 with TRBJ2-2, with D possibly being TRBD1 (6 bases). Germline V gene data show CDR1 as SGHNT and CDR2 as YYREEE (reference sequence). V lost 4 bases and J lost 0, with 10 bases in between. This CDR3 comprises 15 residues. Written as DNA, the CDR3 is TGTGCCAGCAGCGCCGGGACATCGAACACCGGGGAGCTGTTTTTT. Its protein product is CASSAGTSNTGELFF.

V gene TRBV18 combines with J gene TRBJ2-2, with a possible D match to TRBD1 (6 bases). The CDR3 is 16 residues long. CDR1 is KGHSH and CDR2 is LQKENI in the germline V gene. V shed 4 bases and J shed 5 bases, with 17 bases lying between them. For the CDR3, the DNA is TGTGCCAGCTCACAAGAGGGGACAAGAAGGACCGGGGAGCTGTTTTTT. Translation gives CASSQEGTRRTGELFF.

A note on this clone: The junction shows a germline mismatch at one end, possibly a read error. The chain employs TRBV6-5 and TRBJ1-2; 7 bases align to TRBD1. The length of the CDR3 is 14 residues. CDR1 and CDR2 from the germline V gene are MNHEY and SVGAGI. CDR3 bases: TGTGCCACCAGTCAGGGGGGCGCGGTCTATGGCTACACCTTC. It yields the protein CATSQGGAVYGYTF.

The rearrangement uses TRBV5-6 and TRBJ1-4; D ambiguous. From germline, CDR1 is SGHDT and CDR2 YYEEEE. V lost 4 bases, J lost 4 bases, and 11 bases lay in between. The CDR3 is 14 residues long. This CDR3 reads CASSAVRNNEKLFF. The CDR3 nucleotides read TGTGCCAGCAGCGCGGTCCGAAATAATGAAAAACTGTTTTTT.

The CDR3 sequence is CASSYRLANAYEQYF. The CDR3 bases are TGTGCCAGCAGTTACCGGCTAGCCAACGCCTACGAGCAGTACTTC. J is TRBJ2-7 and V is TRBV6-5; tentatively, D is TRBD2 (5 bases). The V gene lost 2 bases and the J gene lost 2 bases, with 13 bases spanning the gap. Germline CDR1 is MNHEY and CDR2 is SVGAGI. The CDR3 loop spans 15 amino acids.

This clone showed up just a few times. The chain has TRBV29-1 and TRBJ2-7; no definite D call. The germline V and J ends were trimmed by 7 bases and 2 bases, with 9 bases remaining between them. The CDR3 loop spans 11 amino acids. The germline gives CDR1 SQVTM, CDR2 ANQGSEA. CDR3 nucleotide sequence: TGCAGCGCCCTGCAGACCTACGAGCAGTACTTC. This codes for CSALQTYEQYF.

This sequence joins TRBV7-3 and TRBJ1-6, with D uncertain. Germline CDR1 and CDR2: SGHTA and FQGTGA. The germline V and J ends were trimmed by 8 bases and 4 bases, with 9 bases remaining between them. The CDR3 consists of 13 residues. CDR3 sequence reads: CASSQVYNSPLHF. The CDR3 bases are TGTGCCAGCTCCCAGGTGTATAATTCACCCCTCCACTTT.

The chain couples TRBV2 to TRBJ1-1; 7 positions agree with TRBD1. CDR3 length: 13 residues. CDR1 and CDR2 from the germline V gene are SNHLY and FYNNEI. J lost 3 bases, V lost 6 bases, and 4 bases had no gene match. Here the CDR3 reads CASRVTGDTEAFF. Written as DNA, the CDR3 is TGTGCCAGCAGAGTAACAGGGGACACTGAAGCTTTCTTT.

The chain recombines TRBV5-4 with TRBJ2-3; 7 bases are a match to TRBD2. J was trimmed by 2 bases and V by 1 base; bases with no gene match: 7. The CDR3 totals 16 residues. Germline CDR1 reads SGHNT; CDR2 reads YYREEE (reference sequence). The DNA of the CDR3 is TGTGCCAGCAGCTTGCGGCGCGGGGGACTCACAGATACGCAGTATTTT. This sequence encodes CASSLRRGGLTDTQYF. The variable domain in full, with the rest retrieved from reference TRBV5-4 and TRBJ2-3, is ETGVTQSPTHLIKTRGQQVTLRCSSQSGHNTVSWYQQALGQGPQFIFQYYREEENGRGNFPPRFSGLQFPNYSSELNVNALELDDSALYLCASSLRRGGLTDTQYFGPGTRLTVL.

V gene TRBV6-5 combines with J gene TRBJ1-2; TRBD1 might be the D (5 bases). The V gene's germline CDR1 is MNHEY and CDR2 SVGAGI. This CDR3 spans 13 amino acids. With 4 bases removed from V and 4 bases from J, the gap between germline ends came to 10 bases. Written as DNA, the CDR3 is TGTGCCAGCAGTTCCAGGGTTATCTATGGCTACACCTTC. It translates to CASSSRVIYGYTF.

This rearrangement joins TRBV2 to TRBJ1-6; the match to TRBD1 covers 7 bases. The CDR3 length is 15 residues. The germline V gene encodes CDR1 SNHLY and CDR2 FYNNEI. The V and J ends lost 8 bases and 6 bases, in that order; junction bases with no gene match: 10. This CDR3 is CASEARQGLNSPLHF. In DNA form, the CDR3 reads TGTGCCAGCGAAGCCAGACAGGGACTTAATTCACCCCTCCACTTT.

The CDR3 coding sequence is TGTGCCAGTAGGTCGAAGGGACAGAGCAATCAGCCCCAGCATTTT. As protein: CASRSKGQSNQPQHF. The V and J genes are TRBV19 and TRBJ1-5; 7 bases fit TRBD1. Trimming cost V 6 bases and J 1 base; bases outside gene matches: 6. Germline lookup yields CDR1 LNHDA and CDR2 SQIVND (reference sequence). The length of the CDR3 is 15 residues.

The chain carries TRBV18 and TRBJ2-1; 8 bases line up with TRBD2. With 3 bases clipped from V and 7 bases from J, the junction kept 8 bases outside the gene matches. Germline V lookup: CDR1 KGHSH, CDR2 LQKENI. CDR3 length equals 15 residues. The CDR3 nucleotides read TGTGCCAGCTCACCGAGGCGGGGGGCGGGGAATGAGCAGTTCTTC. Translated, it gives CASSPRRGAGNEQFF.

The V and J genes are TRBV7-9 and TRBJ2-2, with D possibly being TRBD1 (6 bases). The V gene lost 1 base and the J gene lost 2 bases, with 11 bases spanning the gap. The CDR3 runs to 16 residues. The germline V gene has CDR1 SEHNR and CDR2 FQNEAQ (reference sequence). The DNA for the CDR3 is TGTGCCAGCAGCTTAGGGGGACATATTAACACCGGGGAGCTGTTTTTT. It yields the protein CASSLGGHINTGELFF. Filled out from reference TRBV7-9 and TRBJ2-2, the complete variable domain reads DTGVSQNPRHKITKRGQNVTFRCDPISEHNRLYWYRQTLGQGPEFLTYFQNEAQLEKSRLLSDRFSAERPKGSFSTLEIQRTEQGDSAMYLCASSLGGHINTGELFFGEGSRLTVL.

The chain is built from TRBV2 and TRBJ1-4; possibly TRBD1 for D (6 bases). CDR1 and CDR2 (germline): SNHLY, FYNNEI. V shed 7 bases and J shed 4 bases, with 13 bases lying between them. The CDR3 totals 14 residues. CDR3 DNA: TGTGCCAGCAAACCCGGCAGGGGTAATGAAAAACTGTTTTTT. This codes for CASKPGRGNEKLFF. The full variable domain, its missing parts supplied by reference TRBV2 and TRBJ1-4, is EPEVTQTPSHQVTQMGQEVILRCVPISNHLYFYWYRQILGQKVEFLVSFYNNEISEKSEIFDDQFSVERPDGSNFTLKIRSTKLEDSAMYFCASKPGRGNEKLFFGSGTQLSVL.

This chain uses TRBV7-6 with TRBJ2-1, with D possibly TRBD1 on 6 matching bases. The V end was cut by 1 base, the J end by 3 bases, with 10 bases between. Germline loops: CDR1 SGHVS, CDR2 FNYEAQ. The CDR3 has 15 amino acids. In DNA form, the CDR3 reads TGTGCCAGCAGCTTAGACAGGGTCAACTACAATGAGCAGTTCTTC. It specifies CASSLDRVNYNEQFF.

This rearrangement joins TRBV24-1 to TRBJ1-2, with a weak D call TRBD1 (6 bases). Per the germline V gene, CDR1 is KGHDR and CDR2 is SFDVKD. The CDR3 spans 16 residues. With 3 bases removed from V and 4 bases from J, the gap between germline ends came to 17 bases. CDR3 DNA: TGTGCCACCAGTGATGACAAAACGACAGGAATCTATGGCTACACCTTC. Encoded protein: CATSDDKTTGIYGYTF.

CDR3 nucleotides: TGTGCCAGCAGTGAATGGGAGGGGGATGGCTACACCTTC. Encoded protein: CASSEWEGDGYTF. V gene TRBV2 combines with J gene TRBJ1-2, with D possibly matching TRBD1 (6 bases). CDR3 length: 13 amino acids. Trimming shortened V by 2 bases and J by 6 bases, and 10 bases separated the two germline ends. CDR1 and CDR2 (germline): SNHLY, FYNNEI.